Below are 24 T cell receptor beta chains sequenced from a single sample in a study of CD8 T cells in ankylosing spondylitis. TCRdb reprocessed the 5' RACE reads with MiXCR, giving one entry per CDR3 protein. Altogether about 30,000 distinct CDR3 sequences are present, about 14% being singletons, with the ten largest covering around 40%. Sequenced sample: blood. The source of these receptors is a male donor with ankylosing spondylitis or in good health (not recorded which).

This clonotype was detected a few times. The rearrangement links TRBV6-2 or TRBV6-3 to TRBJ2-5, with a tentative D call TRBD2 (5 bases). Germline V CDR1 and CDR2: MNHEY, SVGEGT. V was trimmed by 4 bases and J by 4 bases, leaving 19 bases between them. The CDR3 consists of 16 residues. CDR3 nucleotides: TGTGCCAGCAGTTCCTACGAAAGCGCCGGGGTAGAGACCCAGTACTTC. Its protein product is CASSSYESAGVETQYF.

This clonotype has only a few counts. The chain is built from TRBV9 and TRBJ2-7; D gene uncertain. The CDR3 is 13 residues long. Germline V CDR1 and CDR2: SGDLS, YYNGEE. Trimming stripped 7 bases from V and 3 bases from J, with 14 bases between. Written as DNA, the CDR3 is TGTGCCAGCCTCGGTCCTAAGATCTACGAGCAGTACGTC. Amino acids: CASLGPKIYEQYV.

CDR3 region: CASSQVNGGAYEQYF. Here the CDR3 DNA reads TGCGCCAGCAGCCAAGTTAACGGAGGGGCCTACGAGCAGTACTTC. The rearrangement uses TRBV4-3 and TRBJ2-7; tentatively, D is TRBD2 (6 bases). This CDR3 contains 15 residues. The germline CDR1 and CDR2 sequences are LGHNA and YSLEER. V lost 1 base, J lost 2 bases, and 12 bases lay in between.

The V and J genes are TRBV5-1 and TRBJ1-1; D gene unclear. Germline V gives CDR1 SGHRS, CDR2 YFSETQ. This CDR3 spans 14 amino acids. The ends were cut back, 4 bases at V and 1 base at J, with 11 bases in the middle. CDR3 sequence reads: CASSGGRGNTEAFF. The CDR3 DNA reads as TGCGCCAGCAGCGGAGGACGGGGGAACACTGAAGCTTTCTTT. The full variable domain, in which reference TRBV5-1 and TRBJ1-1 provide the parts outside the CDR3, is KAGVTQTPRYLIKTRGQQVTLSCSPISGHRSVSWYQQTPGQGLQFLFEYFSETQRNKGNFPGRFSGRQFSNSRSEMNVSTLELGDSALYLCASSGGRGNTEAFFGQGTRLTVV.

In this sample, this clonotype turned up a few times. The chain links TRBV6-4 to TRBJ2-1, with 8 bases identical to TRBD2. There are 15 residues in the CDR3. Trimming at V came to 5 bases and at J to 2 bases, leaving 5 bases not matched to a gene. Germline CDR1 reads MRHNA; CDR2 reads SNTAGT. CDR3 nucleotides: TGTGCCAGCAGTCTTAGCGGGACGGCCTACAATGAGCAGTTCTTC. Protein sequence: CASSLSGTAYNEQFF.

V is TRBV7-2 and J is TRBJ2-6; tentative D call: TRBD1 (6 bases). The V and J ends lost 3 bases and 3 bases respectively, with 9 bases between them. CDR3 length: 15 residues. Germline-derived CDR1 and CDR2 are SGHTA and FQGNSA. The CDR3 reads CASSFWGLGANVLTF. The CDR3 nucleotides read TGTGCCAGCAGCTTTTGGGGGCTTGGGGCCAACGTCCTGACTTTC.

CDR3 in amino acids: CASRTSRSYNEQFF. The DNA for the CDR3 is TGCGCCAGCAGGACTAGCAGATCCTACAATGAGCAGTTCTTC. V usage is TRBV5-1 and J usage is TRBJ2-1, with 7 bases that match TRBD2. V trimming: 5 bases; J trimming: 1 base; junction bases outside the gene matches: 3. The germline V gene encodes CDR1 SGHRS and CDR2 YFSETQ. The CDR3 covers 14 residues.

This clonotype was seen more than once but under ten times. The CDR3: CASSFGTSPNEKLFF. In DNA, the CDR3 is TGTGCCAGCAGTTTCGGTACAAGTCCTAATGAAAAACTGTTTTTT. The J gene is TRBJ1-4, the V gene TRBV12-3 or TRBV12-4; D gene uncertain. CDR3 length: 15 amino acids. V lost 3 bases to trimming and J lost 3 bases, with 11 bases between them.

This chain connects TRBV3-1 to TRBJ2-7; the D is unclear. The CDR3 has 14 residues. Trimming removed 4 bases at V and 4 bases at J, with 14 bases between. Looked up from germline, CDR1 is LGHDT and CDR2 is YNNKEL (reference sequence). CDR3 protein: CASSPGRWGYEQYF. CDR3 DNA sequence: TGTGCCAGCAGCCCCGGAAGGTGGGGTTACGAGCAGTACTTC.

This clonotype came up a few times. This chain joins TRBV11-2 and TRBJ2-3; no definite D call. The germline V gene has CDR1 SGHAT and CDR2 FQNNGV. Between the trimmed V and J ends, which lost 2 bases and 3 bases, there was a span of 9 bases. This CDR3 is 14 amino acids long. This chain's CDR3 is CASSLLPRTDTQYF. The CDR3 bases are TGTGCCAGCAGCTTACTACCTAGGACAGATACGCAGTATTTT.

The CDR3 loop reads CSARGPGRDTGELFF. CDR3 sequence (DNA): TGCAGTGCTAGGGGGCCCGGCAGGGACACCGGGGAGCTGTTTTTT. The chain links TRBV20-1 to TRBJ2-2; maybe TRBD1 (5 bases). V dropped 3 bases and J dropped 3 bases, with 14 bases sitting between them. Germline CDR1 reads DFQATT; CDR2 reads SNEGSKA (reference sequence). The CDR3 runs to 15 residues.

The J gene is TRBJ2-5, the V gene TRBV27; D may be TRBD1 (6 bases). V lost 7 bases and J lost 0, with 9 bases in between. CDR3 length: 13 residues. Per the germline V gene, CDR1 is MNHEY and CDR2 is SMNVEV (reference sequence). The CDR3 protein is CASTGQNQETQYF. DNA for the CDR3: TGTGCCAGCACCGGACAGAACCAAGAGACCCAGTACTTC.

Only a few counts were recorded for this clonotype. The rearrangement links TRBV12-3 or TRBV12-4 to TRBJ2-3; a possible D gene is TRBD1 (6 bases). V was trimmed by 6 bases and J by 5 bases, leaving 12 bases between them. There are 13 residues in the CDR3. The CDR3 loop is CASRNRVGDTQYF. The CDR3 nucleotides read TGTGCCAGCAGGAACAGGGTGGGAGATACGCAGTATTTT.

CDR3 DNA: TGCGCCAGCAGCCGCCGGACAGGGACAGGGGATAGGAACACTGAAGCTTTCTTT. Its protein product is CASSRRTGTGDRNTEAFF. J is TRBJ1-1 and V is TRBV5-1; TRBD1 aligns across 10 bases. V lost 4 bases, J lost 1 base, and 13 bases stayed unmatched. Germline V gene sequence: CDR1 SGHRS, CDR2 YFSETQ. The CDR3 is made up of 18 amino acids.

The sample holds a few counts of this clonotype. This chain joins TRBV28 and TRBJ2-1, with D unclear. The CDR3 totals 12 residues. V was shortened by 5 bases and J by 8 bases, with 10 bases between the two germline ends. Germline lookup yields CDR1 MDHEN and CDR2 SYDVKM. This CDR3 reads CASSPILHEQFF. The CDR3 bases are TGTGCCAGCAGTCCCATCCTACATGAGCAGTTCTTC.

This clonotype was detected a few times. The chain uses TRBV3-1 and TRBJ2-2; the D gene is possibly TRBD2 (7 bases). The CDR3 is 17 amino acids. V was pared by 0 bases and J by 6 bases, with 17 bases between. The germline gives CDR1 LGHDT, CDR2 YNNKEL (reference sequence). CDR3 DNA sequence: TGTGCCAGCAGCCAAGATCTGTTTACAGGGAGGGCCGGGGAGCTGTTTTTT. Translation: CASSQDLFTGRAGELFF.

The genes are TRBV28 and TRBJ1-4; D unclear. The germline gives CDR1 MDHEN, CDR2 SYDVKM. V lost 6 bases, J lost 0 bases, and 5 bases lay in between. There are 13 residues in the CDR3. CDR3 region: CASRPATNEKLFF. DNA for the CDR3: TGTGCCAGCAGGCCCGCAACTAATGAAAAACTGTTTTTT.

The chain is built from TRBV28 and TRBJ2-2; D uncertain. Germline-derived CDR1 and CDR2 are MDHEN and SYDVKM. V lost 7 bases to trimming and J lost 1 base, with 19 bases between them. The CDR3 has 17 residues. The CDR3 bases are TGTGCCAGCAATCGTCGGGCAGGAGCCGTGAACACCGGGGAGCTGTTTTTT. As protein: CASNRRAGAVNTGELFF. Filled out from reference TRBV28 and TRBJ2-2, the complete variable domain reads DVKVTQSSRYLVKRTGEKVFLECVQDMDHENMFWYRQDPGLGLRLIYFSYDVKMKEKGDIPEGYSVSREKKERFSLILESASTNQTSMYLCASNRRAGAVNTGELFFGEGSRLTVL.

In this sample, this clonotype turned up once. V is TRBV5-1 and J is TRBJ2-3; 14 positions match TRBD2. In germline, CDR1 is SGHRS, CDR2 YFSETQ. The junction had 2 bases not matched to a gene; V was cut back by 3 bases and J by 5 bases. This CDR3 comprises 15 residues. CDR3: CASSWGLAGEDTQYF. CDR3 in DNA: TGCGCCAGCAGCTGGGGACTAGCGGGAGAAGATACGCAGTATTTT.

This clonotype was seen a handful of times. The rearrangement uses TRBV27 and TRBJ1-5, with a weak D call TRBD1 (6 bases). The CDR3 totals 14 residues. Deletions cut 5 bases from V and 1 base from J, with 9 bases between. The germline V gene has CDR1 MNHEY and CDR2 SMNVEV (reference sequence). The CDR3, as DNA: TGTGCCAGCAGTCACAGGGAAAGCAATCAGCCCCAGCATTTT. It codes for CASSHRESNQPQHF.

The V and J genes are TRBV28 and TRBJ2-1; D might be TRBD2 (7 bases). The germline CDR1 and CDR2 sequences are MDHEN and SYDVKM. The CDR3 length is 12 residues. V lost 4 bases and J lost 14, with 15 bases in between. The CDR3 is CASSSPGGAEFF. Written as DNA, the CDR3 is TGTGCCAGCAGTTCACCGGGGGGCGCCGAGTTCTTC.

This clonotype came up a few times. The chain employs TRBV11-2 and TRBJ2-1; 9 bases agree with TRBD2. The CDR3 length is 15 residues. The trim removed 4 bases at V and 5 bases at J, leaving 6 bases unmatched. The germline V gene encodes CDR1 SGHAT and CDR2 FQNNGV. CDR3 loop: CASSSRLAVNNEQFF. CDR3 nucleotides: TGTGCCAGCAGCTCTCGACTAGCGGTTAACAATGAGCAGTTCTTC.

The sample holds a few counts of this clonotype. The gene calls are TRBV5-1 and TRBJ2-2, with 7 bases identical to TRBD2. CDR1 is SGHRS, CDR2 YFSETQ, per germline. V lost 2 bases to trimming and J lost 2 bases; unmatched junction nucleotides: 3. The CDR3 runs to 15 residues. The DNA of the CDR3 is TGCGCCAGCAGCTTTGGCGGGAGAAACACCGGGGAGCTGTTTTTT. Residues: CASSFGGRNTGELFF.

For this clonotype: An end of the junction does not agree with germline; a read error may underlie this. V is TRBV12-3 or TRBV12-4 and J is TRBJ2-1, with 7 bases fitting TRBD1. The length of the CDR3 is 11 residues. The CDR3 reads CASSFSRGLIF. The DNA for the CDR3 is TGTGCCAGCAGTTTCAGTAGGGGGCTGATCTTC.